The source of this TCR beta chain is a study of T cells in Graves' hyperthyroidism and ophthalmopathy (dated by TCRdb to between 2018 and 2021). Study-level background: Peripheral blood samples were taken at the time of initial diagnosis, prior to any treatment. Whether ophthalmopathy could be predicted prospectively was tested in an independent validation cohort made up of approximately 19 hyperthyroidism patients plus 17 patients who later progressed to ophthalmopathy. For training and testing, the 100 or so patients in the discovery cohort were randomly divided in a 7:3 ratio. Once sampling was done, hyperthyroidism patients were given methimazole at a starting dose of 30 mg daily, whereas ophthalmopathy patients were given high-dose intravenous methylprednisolone. The study also compared thyroid tissue and blood T-cell repertoires from over 5 Graves' hyperthyroidism patients. TCR Vbeta CDR3 sequencing of 135 peripheral blood samples (fewer than 45 ophthalmopathy, roughly 74 hyperthyroidism and roughly 17 progressor patients) is reported in the paper. TCR V-J signatures able to tell the groups apart were searched for in a discovery cohort of 100 or so patients, of whom fewer than 45 had Graves' ophthalmopathy and roughly 59 had stable Graves' hyperthyroidism.

In its sample, this clonotype was seen many times. This receptor's antigen is unknown. One base away there is no much larger clone; base qualities are not given. Trimming removed 7 bases from V and 1 base from J, leaving 8 bases between the germline ends. Including the terminal cysteine and phenylalanine, the CDR3 comprises 12 residues. Only CDR3 DNA is held: 36 bases, read in frame from base 1. For CDR1 and CDR2, the germline V gene (reference sequence) lists DFQATT and SNEGSKA. The TCR beta CDR3 regions were amplified from RNA transcripts. The TCR CDR3 was subjected to a first round of RT-PCR using the HTBI primer set and the Qiagen OneStep RT-PCR kit. Libraries were constructed in a second round of multiplex PCR, after which size selection and purification were carried out. The libraries were sequenced on an Illumina HiSeq2000 using paired-end 100 bp reads. In the original analysis: SOAPnuke was used to process the raw data, throwing out any read that contained adapters or uncalled bases, had a mean Phred below 15, or lacked an exact constant-primer or identifier match. COPE v1.2.5 was used to merge high-quality paired reads, and clonotypes were defined as unique nucleotide sequences. Clonotypes were aligned to IMGT TRBV, TRBD and TRBJ reference segments using MiTCR v1.1. Only V-J combinations with frequency above 0.0001, covering 99% to 99.2% of repertoires, were analysed. The TCS score was defined as the ratio of F50 (clonal expansion) to E x V (chaos), calculated using BLOSUM62-based TCRdist between CDR3 peptides within each V-J. Welch's t-statistics and random forest reduced some 510 V-J features to 10 to 15, which were used in a naive Bayes classifier (R e1071). TCRdb trimmed public reads at Q25 via fastp, called clones via MiXCR and kept in-frame beta chains. Rows matching on CDR3 protein sequence are summarized as one entry with the most common DNA and genes. These V and J calls are TCRdb output, not the study's own analysis. This sample holds over 300,000 distinct CDR3 sequences; about 15% were observed only once. Roughly 9.6% of the sample lies in the top ten.

Graves' hyperthyroidism was defined as stable when no progression to ophthalmopathy occurred over 18 months of follow-up. Hyperthyroidism patients were aged 18 to 65 years and newly diagnosed, with disease duration of less than 2 months. The study excluded patients with uncontrolled infections, other autoimmune diseases, pregnancy or lactation. Diagnoses were based on clinical symptoms, serum thyroxine and TRAb, thyroid ultrasound and orbital computed tomography. PBMCs were separated from roughly 10 ml of fresh peripheral blood using Ficoll-Paque density gradient centrifugation. Trizol reagent was used to extract total RNA, and RNA quality was then checked on an Agilent 2100 Bioanalyzer. Study-wide conclusions, independent of this receptor: During validation, the model predicted progression to ophthalmopathy a median of approximately 7 months ahead of onset, with around 70% sensitivity and 72.22% specificity. A model built on a 13 V-J signature distinguished ophthalmopathy from stable hyperthyroidism, reaching 85% to 90% sensitivity and 81.08% specificity in cross-validation and 80%/75% in testing. Most expanded thyroid clonotypes (frequency above 0.001) were also detected in blood, a finding suggesting that blood repertoires may reflect thyroid immune responses. Sample size was not statistically predetermined, and investigators were not blinded to group allocation.

The sequenced material came from blood. The rearranged chain carries TRBV20-1 and TRBJ2-1; the D gene remains uncertain. The receptor's source is a woman between 55 and 75 years old with Graves' hyperthyroidism. At the DNA level, the sequence is TGCAGTGGCAGGAAATCCTACAATGAGCAGTTCTTC. Its product reads: CSGRKSYNEQFF.